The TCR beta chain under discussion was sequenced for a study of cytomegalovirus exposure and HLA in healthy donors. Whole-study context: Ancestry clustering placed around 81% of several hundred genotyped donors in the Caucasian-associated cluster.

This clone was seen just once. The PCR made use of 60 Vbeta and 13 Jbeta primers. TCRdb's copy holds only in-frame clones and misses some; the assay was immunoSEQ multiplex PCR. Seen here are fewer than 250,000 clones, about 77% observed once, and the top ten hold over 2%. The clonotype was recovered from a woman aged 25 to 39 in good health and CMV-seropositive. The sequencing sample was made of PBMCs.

The CDR3 protein is CASSQRGGAADTQYF. DNA for the CDR3: TGCGCCAGCAGCCAAAGGGGCGGGGCCGCAGATACGCAGTATTTT. The chain recombines TRBV4-3 with TRBJ2-3; TRBD2 might be the D (6 bases). V was cut by 2 bases and J by 4 bases, with 13 bases left in between. Germline V gives CDR1 LGHNA, CDR2 YSLEER. This CDR3 has 15 residues.